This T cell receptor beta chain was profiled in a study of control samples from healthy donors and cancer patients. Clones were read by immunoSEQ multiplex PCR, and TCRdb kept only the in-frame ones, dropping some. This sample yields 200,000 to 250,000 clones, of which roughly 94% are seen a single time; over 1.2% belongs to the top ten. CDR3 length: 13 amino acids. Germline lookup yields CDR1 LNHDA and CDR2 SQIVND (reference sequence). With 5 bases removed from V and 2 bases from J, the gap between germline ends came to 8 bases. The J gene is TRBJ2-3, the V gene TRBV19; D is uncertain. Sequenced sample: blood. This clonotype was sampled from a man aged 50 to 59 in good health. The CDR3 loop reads CASSSQTTDTQYF. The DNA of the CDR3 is TGTGCCAGTAGTTCGCAAACCACAGATACGCAGTATTTT.